What follows are 24 T cell receptor beta chains derived from one specimen sequenced in a study of blood T cell repertoires in COVID-19 (dated by TCRdb to 2018 to 2021). Library prep was done by the immunoSEQ multiplex PCR assay. TCRdb re-hosts the immuneACCESS table, in-frame sequences only. Its copies lack some clones; in the studies checked, an unresolved V gene accounts for under half of them, and the cause for the rest is not known. The sample table shows 150,000 to 200,000 clones, and roughly 80% are seen once. Together, the top ten hold approximately 12% of the sample. Sequencing was done on a sample of peripheral blood. These receptor sequences come from a woman aged 80 or over with COVID-19, enrolled during active disease.

Here the CDR3 reads CASSPGYGAYEQFF. In DNA, the CDR3 is TGTGCCAGCAGCCCCGGGTATGGGGCTTATGAGCAGTTCTTC. The genes are TRBV7-2 and TRBJ2-1; D perhaps matches TRBD1 (5 bases). The CDR3 is 14 residues long. V was trimmed by 5 bases and J by 8 bases, leaving 16 bases between them. Germline-derived CDR1 and CDR2 are SGHTA and FQGNSA.

This clone was detected only a few times. The CDR3: CASSFSGAVNEQYF. CDR3 in DNA: TGTGCCAGCAGCTTTAGCGGGGCGGTCAACGAGCAGTACTTC. The chain joins TRBV7-2 to TRBJ2-7, with 8 nucleotides matching TRBD2. The CDR3 contains 14 residues. Per the germline V gene, CDR1 is SGHTA and CDR2 is FQGNSA. V was clipped by 3 bases and J by 5 bases; unmatched bases: 6.

The chain links TRBV7-8 to TRBJ2-7; 8 positions match TRBD2. This CDR3 comprises 15 residues. Germline CDR1 reads SGHVS; CDR2 reads FQNEAQ. J lost 5 bases, V lost 4 bases, and 10 bases had no gene match. The chain's CDR3 is CASSSGLAGIHEQYF. In DNA form, the CDR3 reads TGTGCCAGCAGCTCCGGACTAGCTGGAATACACGAGCAGTACTTC.

The chain employs TRBV2 and TRBJ2-5, with 10 positions matching TRBD2. Germline loops: CDR1 SNHLY, CDR2 FYNNEI. Trimming cost V 5 bases and J 7 bases; bases outside gene matches: 4. CDR3 length: 13 amino acids. Here the CDR3 DNA reads TGTGCCAGCAGTCTAGCGGGAGAGGTGACCCAGTACTTC. Protein sequence: CASSLAGEVTQYF.

This CDR3 is CASKVGTANYGYTF. The CDR3 DNA follows: TGTGCCAGCAAGGTGGGGACAGCTAACTATGGCTACACCTTC. V and J are TRBV2 and TRBJ1-2, with 7 bases aligning to TRBD1. Trimming removed 7 bases from V and 0 bases from J; junction bases left unmatched: 5. The CDR3 consists of 14 residues. Per germline, CDR1 SNHLY and CDR2 FYNNEI.

The chain joins TRBV5-4 to TRBJ2-2; TRBD1 matches 8 bases. The CDR3 loop spans 14 amino acids. CDR1 and CDR2 from the germline V gene are SGHNT and YYREEE (reference sequence). With V trimmed by 4 bases and J by 4 bases, 3 bases remained unmatched. CDR3 sequence: CASSPDRGTGELFF. CDR3 nucleotide sequence: TGTGCCAGCAGCCCCGACAGGGGCACCGGGGAGCTGTTTTTT.

The V and J genes are TRBV5-1 and TRBJ2-1; 8 bases agree with TRBD2. Germline V lookup: CDR1 SGHRS, CDR2 YFSETQ. CDR3 size: 14 residues. The J segment lost 3 bases and the V segment lost 4 bases, leaving 3 bases of the junction unmatched. CDR3 residues: CASSPTSGYNEQFF. Written as DNA, the CDR3 is TGCGCCAGCAGCCCTACTAGCGGCTACAATGAGCAGTTCTTC.

The chain uses TRBV7-9 and TRBJ1-4, with D possibly TRBD1 on 5 matching bases. The V end was cut by 1 base, the J end by 8 bases, with 11 bases between. Germline assignment: CDR1 SEHNR and CDR2 FQNEAQ (reference sequence). The CDR3 totals 14 residues. This CDR3 reads CASSLVGGGEKLFF. The CDR3 bases are TGTGCCAGCAGCTTAGTTGGGGGAGGAGAAAAACTGTTTTTT.

This clone was found once. V usage is TRBV6-5 and J usage is TRBJ2-7, with a tentative D call TRBD2 (5 bases). This CDR3 is built from 15 residues. V was shortened by 4 bases and J by 7 bases, with 20 bases between the two germline ends. Germline V CDR1 and CDR2: MNHEY, SVGAGI. For the CDR3, the DNA is TGTGCCAGCAGTTCACCCTCCCGGACTCAGTCGGAGCAGTACTTC. Protein sequence: CASSSPSRTQSEQYF.

The chain couples TRBV19 to TRBJ2-7; 11 bases map to TRBD2. With 4 bases clipped from V and 10 bases from J, the junction kept 6 bases outside the gene matches. The CDR3 extends over 13 amino acids. The germline gives CDR1 LNHDA, CDR2 SQIVND (reference sequence). As DNA, the CDR3 is TGTGCCAGTAGTACCGGGACTAGCGGCAAACAGTACTTC. It yields the protein CASSTGTSGKQYF. The entire variable domain, with the rest obtained from reference TRBV19 and TRBJ2-7, is as follows: DGGITQSPKYLFRKEGQNVTLSCEQNLNHDAMYWYRQDPGQGLRLIYYSQIVNDFQKGDIAEGYSVSREKKESFPLTVTSAQKNPTAFYLCASSTGTSGKQYFGPGTRLTVT.

CDR3 protein: CASSYSAREGELFF. The CDR3 DNA reads as TGTGCCAGCAGTTATTCCGCCAGGGAAGGGGAGCTGTTTTTT. The V and J genes are TRBV6-5 and TRBJ2-2, with D possibly TRBD1 on 5 matching bases. Trimming shortened V by 3 bases and J by 8 bases, and 13 bases separated the two germline ends. CDR1 is MNHEY and CDR2 is SVGAGI in the germline V gene. This CDR3 comprises 14 residues.

The genes are TRBV7-9 and TRBJ2-1, with 7 nucleotides matching TRBD2. Germline loops: CDR1 SEHNR, CDR2 FQNEAQ (reference sequence). Germline trimming cut 5 bases from V and 0 bases from J; bases unmatched to any gene: 10. This CDR3 is 17 amino acids long. The CDR3 coding sequence is TGTGCCAGCAGCGGACCAGGGAGGGAGAACTCCTACAATGAGCAGTTCTTC. Protein product: CASSGPGRENSYNEQFF.

This clone was seen once. The rearrangement joins TRBV7-9 to TRBJ2-7, with D maybe TRBD1 (5 bases). CDR1 and CDR2 (germline): SEHNR, FQNEAQ (reference sequence). The CDR3 is 15 amino acids. Trimming removed 1 base at V and 5 bases at J, with 15 bases between. As DNA, the CDR3 is TGTGCCAGCAGCTTAGAGATAGGGGTATACGACGAGCAGTACTTC. Its protein product is CASSLEIGVYDEQYF.

This clone came up a few times. V usage is TRBV6-5 and J usage is TRBJ2-7; TRBD2 agrees at 10 bases. Germline V gene data show CDR1 as MNHEY and CDR2 as SVGAGI. With 11 bases clipped from V and 3 bases from J, the junction kept 7 bases outside the gene matches. The CDR3 consists of 13 residues. CDR3 region: CAVGVAGGYEQYF. In DNA, the CDR3 is TGTGCCGTGGGGGTAGCGGGAGGCTACGAGCAGTACTTC.

This clone was detected only once. The genes are TRBV7-9 and TRBJ1-2; D is unclear. The CDR3 totals 14 residues. Germline V gene sequence: CDR1 SEHNR, CDR2 FQNEAQ (reference sequence). V lost 0 bases and J lost 8, with 13 bases in between. In DNA, the CDR3 is TGTGCCAGCAGCTTAGCCGAGGTCCCGGGGGGCTACACCTTC. Protein: CASSLAEVPGGYTF. Variable domain in full (rest from reference TRBV7-9 and TRBJ1-2): DTGVSQNPRHKITKRGQNVTFRCDPISEHNRLYWYRQTLGQGPEFLTYFQNEAQLEKSRLLSDRFSAERPKGSFSTLEIQRTEQGDSAMYLCASSLAEVPGGYTFGSGTRLTVV.

J is TRBJ2-7 and V is TRBV6-9, with D possibly being TRBD1 (6 bases). Germline values: CDR1 MNHGY, CDR2 SVAAGI. V was cut by 8 bases and J by 2 bases, with 16 bases left in between. CDR3 length: 14 residues. CDR3: CASSPGHPTYEQYF. The CDR3 DNA reads as TGTGCCAGCTCTCCGGGACACCCAACCTACGAGCAGTACTTC.

The chain links TRBV3-1 (or the pseudogene TRBV3-2) to TRBJ2-7; TRBD1 might be the D (6 bases). Germline V gene lookup returns CDR1 LGHDT and CDR2 YNNKEL (reference sequence). Between the trimmed V and J ends, which lost 4 bases and 7 bases, there was a span of 17 bases. The CDR3 contains 14 residues. The CDR3 protein is CASSLSTGTGEQYF. The CDR3 region has the DNA TGTGCCAGCAGCCTTAGCACAGGGACGGGGGAGCAGTACTTC.

The chain has TRBV2 and TRBJ1-3, with 7 bases lining up with TRBD1. Germline V gene sequence: CDR1 SNHLY, CDR2 FYNNEI. The CDR3 covers 14 residues. Trimming cost V 6 bases and J 3 bases; bases outside gene matches: 5. The CDR3 nucleotides read TGTGCCAGCAGCTCGGACAGGCGTGGAAACACCATATATTTT. This codes for CASSSDRRGNTIYF.

This clone was recorded a few times. The rearrangement links TRBV30 to TRBJ2-7, with 8 bases identical to TRBD1. The CDR3 consists of 14 residues. V dropped 0 bases and J dropped 5; count of bases not matched to a gene: 6. In germline, CDR1 is GTSNPN, CDR2 SVGIG (reference sequence). CDR3 in amino acids: CAWSVGQGQDEQYF. CDR3 nucleotide sequence: TGTGCCTGGAGTGTAGGGCAGGGACAGGACGAGCAGTACTTC.

The V and J genes are TRBV18 and TRBJ2-7; D not certain. The germline gives CDR1 KGHSH, CDR2 LQKENI. V was cut by 2 bases and J by 3 bases, with 14 bases left in between. The CDR3 is made up of 15 amino acids. CDR3 in DNA: TGTGCCAGCTCACCAGCGGATCCGACCTACTACGAGCAGTACTTC. This codes for CASSPADPTYYEQYF.

The V call is TRBV14, the J call TRBJ2-1, with 9 bases lining up with TRBD2. Trimming removed 4 bases from V and 0 bases from J; junction bases left unmatched: 16. The CDR3 spans 20 residues. From germline, CDR1 is SGHDN and CDR2 FVKESK. Here the CDR3 DNA reads TGTGCCAGCAGCCCCGGACACACCGGGACTAGCTCCCACTCCTACAATGAGCAGTTCTTC. This encodes CASSPGHTGTSSHSYNEQFF.

The genes are TRBV6-5 and TRBJ2-6, with D unresolved. The CDR3 has 13 residues. CDR1 is MNHEY, CDR2 SVGAGI, per germline. Trimming left V 6 bases short and J 4 bases short, with 7 bases between. CDR3 protein: CASRAPGANVLTF. CDR3 nucleotide sequence: TGTGCCAGCAGAGCACCCGGGGCCAACGTCCTGACTTTC.

This clone has only a few counts. The V gene is TRBV19, the J gene TRBJ1-6, with 7 bases fitting TRBD1. The CDR3 runs to 14 residues. Germline V gives CDR1 LNHDA, CDR2 SQIVND (reference sequence). Trimming took 6 bases from V and 8 from J; bases not matched to a gene: 7. The CDR3 is CASSEQGRDSPLHF. The DNA of the CDR3 is TGTGCCAGTAGCGAACAGGGGCGGGATTCACCCCTCCACTTT.

The chain combines TRBV4-1 with TRBJ1-1; TRBD1 matches at 7 bases. Germline CDR1 is MGHRA and CDR2 is YSYEKL. The CDR3 is 14 amino acids. V dropped 4 bases and J dropped 1; count of bases not matched to a gene: 3. In DNA form, the CDR3 reads TGCGCCAGCAGCCTGGGACAGCAGAACACTGAAGCTTTCTTT. This encodes CASSLGQQNTEAFF.